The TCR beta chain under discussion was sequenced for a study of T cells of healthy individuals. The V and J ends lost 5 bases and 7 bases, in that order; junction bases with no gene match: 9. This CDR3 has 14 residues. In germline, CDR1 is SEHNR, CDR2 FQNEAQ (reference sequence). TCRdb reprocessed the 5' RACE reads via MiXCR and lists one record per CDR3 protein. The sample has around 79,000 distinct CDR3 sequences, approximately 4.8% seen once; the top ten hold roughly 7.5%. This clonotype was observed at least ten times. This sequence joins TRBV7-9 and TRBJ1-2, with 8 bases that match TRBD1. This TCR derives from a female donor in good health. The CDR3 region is CASSRTGFSAGYTF. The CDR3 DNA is TGTGCCAGCAGCAGGACAGGGTTCTCGGCTGGCTACACCTTC.